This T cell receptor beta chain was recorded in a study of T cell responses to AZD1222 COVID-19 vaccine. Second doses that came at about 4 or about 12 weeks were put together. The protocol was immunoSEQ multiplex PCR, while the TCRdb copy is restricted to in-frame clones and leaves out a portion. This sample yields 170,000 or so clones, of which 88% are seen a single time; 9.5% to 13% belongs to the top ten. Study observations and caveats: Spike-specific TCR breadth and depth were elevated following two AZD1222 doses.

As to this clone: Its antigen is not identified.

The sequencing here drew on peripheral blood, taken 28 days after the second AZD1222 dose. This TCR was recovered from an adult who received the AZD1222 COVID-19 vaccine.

The CDR3 sequence: CASSGGTGGGNTIYF. CDR3 nucleotide sequence: TGTGCCAGCAGTGGCGGGACAGGAGGTGGAAACACCATATATTTT. V is TRBV2 and J is TRBJ1-3, with TRBD1 matching 8 bases. Germline trimming cut 4 bases from V and 3 bases from J; bases unmatched to any gene: 5. This CDR3 has 15 residues. From germline, CDR1 is SNHLY and CDR2 FYNNEI.